This section outlines one T cell receptor (beta chain) sequence together with its context. Random hexamers primed reverse transcription of about 0.5 to 1 ug RNA. MiXCR was run by TCRdb on the immunoSEQ multiplex PCR reads, yielding one entry per CDR3 protein. The data show some 260,000 distinct CDR3 sequences, more than 75% seen once. The sample comes from a study of CD8 T cells in Susac syndrome. Sequencing of TCR beta, carried out with a high-throughput approach, was applied to CD8+ and CD4+ T cells from the blood. This TCR was recovered from a human donor with multiple sclerosis. The sample comprised CD8+ T cells from PBMCs.

CDR3 sequence (DNA): TGTGCCAGCAGCTTTGGTGCCCAAGACAGGGATCAAGAGACCCAGTACTTC. This translates into CASSFGAQDRDQETQYF. J is TRBJ2-5 and V is TRBV7-9, with TRBD1 matching over 7 bases. Germline V gene sequence: CDR1 SEHNR, CDR2 FQNEAQ (reference sequence). J was trimmed by 2 bases and V by 3 bases; bases with no gene match: 12. The CDR3 spans 17 residues.